Below, 2 T cell receptor beta chains from the same sample are listed, as sequenced in a study of Graves' ophthalmopathy and Graves' hyperthyroidism. Investigators amplified TCR beta CDR3 regions from RNA transcripts. An opening RT-PCR round employed HTBI primers and preceded a second-round multiplex PCR. TCRdb re-analysed the multiplex PCR reads in MiXCR, keeping a single row per CDR3 protein. The data show approximately 160,000 distinct CDR3 sequences, with 30% to 45% seen just once and roughly 6% held by the top ten. Sequenced: peripheral blood. The receptors shown here come from a middle-aged woman with Graves' ophthalmopathy.

The sample holds many counts of this clonotype. This chain connects TRBV6-2 or TRBV6-3 to TRBJ2-2; 7 positions match TRBD2. The germline V gene has CDR1 MNHEY and CDR2 SVGEGT. The V gene end was trimmed by 4 bases and the J gene end by 5 bases; junction bases not matched to a gene: 16. This CDR3 is built from 18 residues. The CDR3 loop reads CASSLTPPASGGTGELFF. The CDR3 DNA reads as TGTGCCAGCAGTTTAACCCCCCCGGCTAGCGGAGGAACCGGGGAGCTGTTTTTT.

This clonotype was seen ten or more times. The genes are TRBV7-8 and TRBJ1-2; possible D gene TRBD1, 6 bases. V shed 4 bases and J shed 2 bases, with 17 bases lying between them. Germline CDR1 reads SGHVS; CDR2 reads FQNEAQ. This CDR3 contains 16 residues. The CDR3: CASSSRGGIGNYGYTF. The CDR3 region has the DNA TGTGCCAGCAGCTCAAGAGGGGGGATCGGGAACTATGGCTACACCTTC.